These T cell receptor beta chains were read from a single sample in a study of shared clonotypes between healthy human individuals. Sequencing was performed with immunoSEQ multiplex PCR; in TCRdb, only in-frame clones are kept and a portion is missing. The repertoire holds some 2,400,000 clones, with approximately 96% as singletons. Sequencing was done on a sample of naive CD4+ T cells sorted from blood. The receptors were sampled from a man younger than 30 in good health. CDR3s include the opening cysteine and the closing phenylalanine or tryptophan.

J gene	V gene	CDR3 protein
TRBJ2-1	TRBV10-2	CASSRTGGSDEQFF
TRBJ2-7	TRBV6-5	CASSYDPVGAYEQYF
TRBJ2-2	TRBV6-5	CASMLDRNTGELFF
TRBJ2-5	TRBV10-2	CASRFGGEETQYF
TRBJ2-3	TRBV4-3	CASSQEIASGMGDTQYF
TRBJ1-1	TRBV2	CASTDRGLTEAFF
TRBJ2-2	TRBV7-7	CASSPGTTRDTGELFF
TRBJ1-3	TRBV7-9	CASSIPGQGGNSGNTIYF
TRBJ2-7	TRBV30	CAWSPIGSGEQYF
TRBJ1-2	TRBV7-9	CRGPNGYTF
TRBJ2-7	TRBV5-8	CASSLFRTSGRNYEQYF
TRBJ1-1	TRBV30	CAWATGLNTEAFF
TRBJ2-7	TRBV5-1	CASSPGQGRVYEQYF
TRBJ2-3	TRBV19	CASSPGGPEDTQYF
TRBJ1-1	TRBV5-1	CASSLRTGGGTEAFF
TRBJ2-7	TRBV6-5	CASSGTGFSYEQYF
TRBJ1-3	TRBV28	CASRLGGQGYDSGNTIYF
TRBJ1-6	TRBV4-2	CASSQVARGRGEGSPLHF
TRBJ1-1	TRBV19	CASEGQGYTEAFF
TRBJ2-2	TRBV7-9	CASSSPGGRTGELFF
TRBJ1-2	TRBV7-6	CASSLAGNYGYTF
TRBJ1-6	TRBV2	CASRISNSPLHF
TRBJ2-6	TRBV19	CASSIAGISGYYSGANVLTF
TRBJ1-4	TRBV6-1	CASTEGEKLFF